The 25 T cell receptor beta chains below all came from one sample that was sequenced in a study of blood T cell repertoires in COVID-19. Assay used: immunoSEQ multiplex PCR; TCRdb lists only in-frame clones, some missing. Of roughly 260,000 clones listed, roughly 86% are singletons. The specimen was PBMCs or T cells enriched from blood (not recorded which). These TCRs come from a woman aged 18-35 years who had recovered from COVID-19.

The V and J genes are TRBV7-8 and TRBJ2-7; D unclear. The CDR3 sequence is 15 residues long. CDR1 is SGHVS and CDR2 is FQNEAQ in the germline V gene. V dropped 5 bases and J dropped 2 bases, with 16 bases sitting between them. CDR3: CASSPYLAPAYEQYF. The CDR3 DNA follows: TGTGCCAGCAGCCCCTATCTTGCCCCCGCCTACGAGCAGTACTTC.

A single count supports this clone. The chain combines TRBV6-5 with TRBJ2-7; 10 positions agree with TRBD2. The junction had 5 bases not matched to a gene; V was cut back by 4 bases and J by 2 bases. CDR3 size: 15 residues. CDR1 is MNHEY, CDR2 SVGAGI, per germline. The CDR3 here is CASSSSSGSTYEQYF. CDR3 nucleotides: TGTGCCAGCAGTTCCTCTAGCGGGAGTACCTACGAGCAGTACTTC.

CDR3 coding DNA: TGTGCCGCTTTCAGGGAGGTGAACACTGAAGCTTTCTTT. Protein product: CAAFREVNTEAFF. The rearrangement joins TRBV6-5 to TRBJ1-1; D might be TRBD1 (5 bases). V lost 11 bases to trimming and J lost 0 bases, with 13 bases between them. Germline CDR1 MNHEY, CDR2 SVGAGI. This CDR3 spans 13 amino acids.

The chain employs TRBV9 and TRBJ2-3; 9 bases agree with TRBD2. The CDR3 is 17 amino acids. Germline V lookup: CDR1 SGDLS, CDR2 YYNGEE. V lost 0 bases, J lost 8 bases, and 13 bases stayed unmatched. CDR3 residues: CASSVGPTSGPQGTQYF. In nucleotides, the CDR3 is TGTGCCAGCAGCGTAGGCCCGACTAGCGGACCACAAGGTACGCAGTATTTT.

The J gene is TRBJ2-5, the V gene TRBV28; maybe TRBD2 (5 bases). Trimming removed 2 bases at V and 5 bases at J, with 18 bases between. Germline CDR1 MDHEN, CDR2 SYDVKM. This CDR3 spans 16 amino acids. The CDR3 sequence: CASSLRTLGGWETQYF. The CDR3 bases are TGTGCCAGCAGTTTACGGACCCTTGGAGGATGGGAGACCCAGTACTTC.

The chain uses TRBV9 and TRBJ2-2; D might be TRBD1 (5 bases). The V end lost 0 bases, the J end lost 0 bases, and 9 bases lay between the germline ends. The CDR3 loop spans 16 amino acids. Germline-derived CDR1 and CDR2 are SGDLS and YYNGEE. CDR3 nucleotides: TGTGCCAGCAGCGTAGCAAGGGGCACGAACACCGGGGAGCTGTTTTTT. This encodes CASSVARGTNTGELFF.

This clone was seen a single time. The chain joins TRBV30 to TRBJ1-1; D is undetermined. Germline V gene data show CDR1 as GTSNPN and CDR2 as SVGIG (reference sequence). This CDR3 is 10 amino acids long. With 4 bases removed from V and 5 bases from J, the gap between germline ends came to 5 bases. In DNA, the CDR3 is TGTGCCTGGATTTTAACTGAAGCTTTCTTT. Its translation: CAWILTEAFF.

This clone has only a few counts. This chain's CDR3 is CASSFHLDQETQYF. CDR3 DNA sequence: TGTGCCAGCAGCTTTCACCTAGACCAAGAGACCCAGTACTTC. The chain carries TRBV7-6 and TRBJ2-5; D is unresolved. Germline V gene sequence: CDR1 SGHVS, CDR2 FNYEAQ. This CDR3 spans 14 amino acids. Between the trimmed V and J ends, which lost 3 bases and 0 bases, there was a span of 8 bases.

This clone has more than one count but fewer than ten. The chain joins TRBV2 to TRBJ2-2, with 7 bases aligning to TRBD1. V lost 6 bases to trimming and J lost 3 bases; unmatched junction nucleotides: 4. This CDR3 is 14 amino acids long. Germline CDR1 and CDR2: SNHLY and FYNNEI. CDR3 in DNA: TGTGCCAGCAGGGCCGGGACAGACACCGGGGAGCTGTTTTTT. As protein: CASRAGTDTGELFF.

The chain recombines TRBV13 with TRBJ2-1; 9 bases align to TRBD1. The CDR3 has 14 amino acids. Germline CDR1 and CDR2: PRHDT and FYEKMQ (reference sequence). The J segment lost 8 bases and the V segment lost 5 bases, leaving 7 bases of the junction unmatched. The CDR3 nucleotides are TGTGCCAGCAGCGGAGTGGACAGGGGCCATGAGCAGTTCTTC. As protein: CASSGVDRGHEQFF.

The chain is built from TRBV19 and TRBJ1-6; D is unclear. V lost 3 bases and J lost 0, with 9 bases in between. Germline CDR1 reads LNHDA; CDR2 reads SQIVND (reference sequence). CDR3 length: 16 amino acids. CDR3 amino acids: CASSIKGSSYNSPLHF. The CDR3 region has the DNA TGTGCCAGTAGTATCAAAGGGAGCTCCTATAATTCACCCCTCCACTTT.

The chain uses TRBV12-3 or TRBV12-4 and TRBJ1-1; D call uncertain. The CDR3 loop spans 13 amino acids. With 3 bases removed from V and 3 bases from J, the gap between germline ends came to 8 bases. Here the CDR3 reads CASSFSLYTEAFF. CDR3 in DNA: TGTGCCAGCAGTTTTTCCCTTTACACTGAAGCTTTCTTT.

The V gene is TRBV5-1, the J gene TRBJ1-1; D might be TRBD1 (5 bases). Germline-derived CDR1 and CDR2 are SGHRS and YFSETQ. V was pared by 3 bases and J by 2 bases, with 17 bases between. The CDR3 runs 16 residues. The CDR3 DNA sequence: TGCGCCAGCAGCTCACAAAATGGGGGGACCAACACTGAAGCTTTCTTT. This codes for CASSSQNGGTNTEAFF.

The rearrangement links TRBV7-2 to TRBJ1-4, with 8 bases fitting TRBD1. The CDR3 consists of 14 residues. Germline trimming cut 5 bases from V and 8 bases from J; bases unmatched to any gene: 7. Germline values: CDR1 SGHTA, CDR2 FQGNSA. The CDR3 region has the DNA TGTGCCAGCAGCAAGACAGGGGATCAAGAAAAACTGTTTTTT. Amino acid sequence: CASSKTGDQEKLFF.

V is TRBV19 and J is TRBJ2-7; a weak D match, TRBD1 (6 bases). The CDR3 sequence is 14 residues long. Germline V gene data show CDR1 as LNHDA and CDR2 as SQIVND (reference sequence). The V end was cut by 7 bases, the J end by 5 bases, with 18 bases between. The CDR3 DNA reads TGTGCCAGTAAGAACATCGAGGGGGTCCACGAGCAGTACTTC. Its protein is CASKNIEGVHEQYF.

The J gene is TRBJ2-3, the V gene TRBV7-9; no firm D call. The germline CDR1 and CDR2 sequences are SEHNR and FQNEAQ (reference sequence). This CDR3 has 15 residues. Trimming left V 5 bases short and J 2 bases short, with 14 bases between. The CDR3 reads CASSQDTSSTDTQYF. The CDR3 DNA reads TGTGCCAGCAGCCAGGATACCTCTTCCACAGATACGCAGTATTTT. Full variable domain (rest looked up from reference TRBV7-9 and TRBJ2-3): DTGVSQNPRHKITKRGQNVTFRCDPISEHNRLYWYRQTLGQGPEFLTYFQNEAQLEKSRLLSDRFSAERPKGSFSTLEIQRTEQGDSAMYLCASSQDTSSTDTQYFGPGTRLTVL.

The chain joins TRBV11-3 to TRBJ2-7; 7 bases are shared with TRBD1. The CDR3 is 15 amino acids. The germline V gene has CDR1 SGHNT and CDR2 YENEEA. V lost 5 bases to trimming and J lost 0 bases; unmatched junction nucleotides: 7. CDR3 bases: TGTGCCAGCAGCCCCCCCTGGGACAGCTCCTACGAGCAGTACTTC. It encodes CASSPPWDSSYEQYF.

This clone was observed once. The chain employs TRBV9 and TRBJ2-1; 7 nucleotides line up with TRBD2. Losses at the gene ends were 7 bases for V and 2 bases for J; bases not matched to a gene: 9. Germline CDR1 SGDLS, CDR2 YYNGEE. This CDR3 has 15 residues. This chain's CDR3 is CASAIGGGTYNEQFF. The CDR3 DNA follows: TGTGCCAGCGCTATAGGCGGGGGAACCTACAATGAGCAGTTCTTC. The entire variable domain, with the rest obtained from reference TRBV9 and TRBJ2-1, is as follows: DSGVTQTPKHLITATGQRVTLRCSPRSGDLSVYWYQQSLDQGLQFLIQYYNGEERAKGNILERFSAQQFPDLHSELNLSSLELGDSALYFCASAIGGGTYNEQFFGPGTRLTVL.

This chain links TRBV27 with TRBJ1-4; D gene ambiguous. Trimming took 4 bases from V and 5 from J, leaving 8 bases between them. From germline, CDR1 is MNHEY and CDR2 SMNVEV (reference sequence). This CDR3 is built from 13 residues. The CDR3 sequence is CASSSLLNEKLFF. CDR3 nucleotides: TGTGCCAGCAGTTCTCTCTTGAATGAAAAACTGTTTTTT.

CDR3 DNA: TGTGCCAGCAGTTCCCGGGGATTATCATACACCGGGGAGCTGTTTTTT. This translates into CASSSRGLSYTGELFF. This chain uses TRBV27 with TRBJ2-2, with a tentative D call TRBD2 (5 bases). The CDR3 loop spans 16 amino acids. Germline V lookup: CDR1 MNHEY, CDR2 SMNVEV (reference sequence). V was cut by 4 bases and J by 3 bases, with 15 bases left in between.

The rearrangement joins TRBV19 to TRBJ1-2; D uncertain. Deletions cut 6 bases from V and 4 bases from J, with 15 bases between. Germline V gives CDR1 LNHDA, CDR2 SQIVND (reference sequence). The CDR3 sequence is 14 residues long. CDR3 sequence (DNA): TGTGCCAGTAGGTCGCTCGAGGGAGGCTATGGCTACACCTTC. Amino acid sequence: CASRSLEGGYGYTF.

The chain has TRBV5-1 and TRBJ2-1; TRBD2 agrees at 7 bases. The V and J ends lost 0 bases and 4 bases, in that order; junction bases with no gene match: 10. The CDR3 has 17 amino acids. From germline, CDR1 is SGHRS and CDR2 YFSETQ. This CDR3 reads CASSLALASGIYNEQFF. In DNA form, the CDR3 reads TGCGCCAGCAGCTTGGCCCTAGCTAGCGGAATTTACAATGAGCAGTTCTTC. Full variable domain (outside the CDR3, taken from reference TRBV5-1 and TRBJ2-1): KAGVTQTPRYLIKTRGQQVTLSCSPISGHRSVSWYQQTPGQGLQFLFEYFSETQRNKGNFPGRFSGRQFSNSRSEMNVSTLELGDSALYLCASSLALASGIYNEQFFGPGTRLTVL.

The genes are TRBV6-5 and TRBJ2-5; 11 positions agree with TRBD2. The V segment lost 4 bases and the J segment 5 bases; nucleotides outside the gene matches: 3. The germline V gene has CDR1 MNHEY and CDR2 SVGAGI. CDR3 size: 14 residues. CDR3 sequence: CASSSRLAGETQYF. CDR3 bases: TGTGCCAGCAGTTCGCGACTAGCGGGGGAGACCCAGTACTTC.

This chain joins TRBV15 and TRBJ1-4; D uncertain. Trimming left V 0 bases short and J 2 bases short, with 7 bases between. The CDR3 covers 15 residues. Germline V gene lookup returns CDR1 LNHNV and CDR2 YYDKDF (reference sequence). The CDR3 protein is CATSRDPRTNEKLFF. CDR3 coding DNA: TGTGCCACCAGCAGAGATCCCAGGACTAATGAAAAACTGTTTTTT.

The rearrangement links TRBV28 to TRBJ1-2; D perhaps matches TRBD1 (5 bases). The CDR3 spans 11 residues. Germline values: CDR1 MDHEN, CDR2 SYDVKM. V was trimmed by 5 bases and J by 7 bases, leaving 8 bases between them. This chain's CDR3 is CASSTRAGYTF. The CDR3 DNA reads TGTGCCAGCAGTACCAGGGCTGGCTACACCTTC.